This T cell receptor beta chain was identified during a study of T cells in Graves' hyperthyroidism and ophthalmopathy (dated by TCRdb to the late 2010s). Describing the broader study: Peripheral blood samples were taken at initial diagnosis, before any treatment was given. To identify distinguishing TCR V-J signatures, a discovery cohort of around 98 patients was used, comprising 43 with Graves' ophthalmopathy and some 60 with stable Graves' hyperthyroidism. An independent validation cohort of under 20 hyperthyroidism patients and 17 patients who later progressed to ophthalmopathy tested prospective prediction of ophthalmopathy. For training and testing, the approximately 92 patients in the discovery cohort were randomly divided in a 7:3 ratio. The study also compared thyroid tissue and blood T-cell repertoires from about six Graves' hyperthyroidism patients. Following sampling, methimazole starting at 30 mg daily was given to hyperthyroidism patients, and high-dose intravenous methylprednisolone was given to ophthalmopathy patients. According to the paper, TCR Vbeta CDR3 sequencing was carried out on about 140 peripheral blood samples, which came from more than 40 ophthalmopathy, fewer than 80 hyperthyroidism and roughly 17 progressor patients. General findings and caveats noted by the study authors: During validation, the model predicted progression to ophthalmopathy a median of roughly 7.1 months ahead of onset, with more than 60% sensitivity and about 72% specificity. In cross-validation, a model built on a 13 V-J signature told ophthalmopathy apart from stable hyperthyroidism with about 90% sensitivity and approximately 84% specificity, and in testing the same model reached 80%/75%. Sample size was not statistically predetermined, and investigators were not blinded to group allocation. Most expanded thyroid clonotypes (frequency above 0.001) were also detected in blood, a finding suggesting that blood repertoires may reflect thyroid immune responses.

This clonotype has at least ten counts. No antigen is known for it. Base qualities are not recorded, but no much larger clone differs from it by a single base. The TCR beta CDR3 regions were amplified from the RNA transcripts. The first round of RT-PCR for the TCR CDR3 was performed with the HTBI primer set and the Qiagen OneStep RT-PCR kit. A second multiplex PCR round built the libraries, followed by size selection and purification. Sequencing of the libraries was done on an Illumina HiSeq2000 using paired-end 100 bp reads. The source study handled its data this way. SOAPnuke was used to process the raw data, removing reads that contained adapters or uncalled bases, had a mean Phred below 15, or lacked an exact match to the constant primer or identifier. COPE v1.2.5 was used to merge the high-quality paired reads, and each unique nucleotide sequence was defined as a clonotype. MiTCR v1.1 was used to align clonotypes to the IMGT TRBV, TRBD and TRBJ reference segments. Analysis was restricted to V-J combinations with a frequency above 0.0001, which covered about 99% of repertoires. The TCS score was defined as F50 (clonal expansion) divided by E x V (chaos), with BLOSUM62-based TCRdist calculated between CDR3 peptides within each V-J. Welch's t-statistics and random forest reduced just over 500 V-J features to some 14, which were used in a naive Bayes classifier (R e1071). The public reads were reanalyzed by TCRdb: fastp trimming at Q25, MiXCR alignment, in-frame beta chains only. Records with the same CDR3 protein are collapsed into one entry carrying the most frequent genes and DNA. TCRdb, not the authors, supplied the V and J calls. This sample holds about 520,000 distinct CDR3 sequences; approximately 25% were observed only once. The top ten hold roughly 12% of the sample.

Ophthalmopathy patients had moderately to severely active disease, Clinical Activity Score of at least 3, NOSPECS grade of at least 4, and duration under 3 months. Patients with uncontrolled infections, other autoimmune diseases, pregnancy or lactation were excluded. Diagnoses were based on clinical symptoms, serum thyroxine and TRAb, thyroid ultrasound and orbital computed tomography. PBMCs were isolated from 7.5 to 10 ml of fresh peripheral blood by Ficoll-Paque density gradient centrifugation. Total RNA was extracted using Trizol reagent, and RNA quality was assessed on an Agilent 2100 Bioanalyzer. CDR1 and CDR2, looked up from the germline V gene, are MNHEY and SVGAGI. The CDR3 sequence holds 13 residues, the cysteine and phenylalanine included. The read is trimmed to its CDR3 DNA, 39 bases read in frame from base 1. V is shortened by 2 bases, J by 5 bases, and the region joining them spans 6 bases.

Sequencing was carried out using blood. This clonotype originated in a woman in her 30s with Graves' ophthalmopathy. The V and J segments used are TRBV6-5 and TRBJ2-2, with the D gene not clear enough to name. The sequence in DNA is TGTGCCAGCAGTTACCCGGATACCGGGGAGCTGTTTTTT. It encodes CASSYPDTGELFF.